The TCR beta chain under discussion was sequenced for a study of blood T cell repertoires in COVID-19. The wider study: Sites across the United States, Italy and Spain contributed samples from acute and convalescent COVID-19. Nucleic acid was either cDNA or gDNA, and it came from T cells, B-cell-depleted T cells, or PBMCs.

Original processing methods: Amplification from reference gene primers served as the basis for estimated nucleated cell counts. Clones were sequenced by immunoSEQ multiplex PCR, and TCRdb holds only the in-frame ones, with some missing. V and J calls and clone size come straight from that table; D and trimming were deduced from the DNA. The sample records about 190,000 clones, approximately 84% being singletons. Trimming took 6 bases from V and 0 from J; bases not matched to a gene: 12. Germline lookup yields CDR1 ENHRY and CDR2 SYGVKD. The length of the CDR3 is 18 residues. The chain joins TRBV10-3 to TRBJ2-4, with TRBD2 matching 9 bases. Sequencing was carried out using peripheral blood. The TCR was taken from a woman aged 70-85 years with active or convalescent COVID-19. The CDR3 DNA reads TGTGCCATCAGCCCCGGGACTAGCAAAGCAATAGCCAAAAACATTCAGTACTTC. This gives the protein CAISPGTSKAIAKNIQYF.